The 27 T cell receptor beta chains listed next were all sequenced from one sample in a study of T cell changes during pregnancy in multiple sclerosis. Sequencing was performed with immunoSEQ multiplex PCR; in TCRdb, only in-frame clones are kept and a portion is missing. The table has 40,000 to 50,000 clones, almost 95% seen once. Sample: CD4+ T cells from peripheral blood mononuclear cells, taken in the second trimester of pregnancy. The receptors derive from a female donor in good health, enrolled as a control in a pregnancy study.

The J gene is TRBJ1-1, the V gene TRBV4-3; D is undetermined. CDR1 is LGHNA and CDR2 is YSLEER in the germline V gene. The V end was cut by 3 bases, the J end by 4 bases, with 12 bases between. The CDR3 consists of 14 residues. CDR3 amino acids: CASSQSQVSTEAFF. The CDR3 DNA is TGCGCCAGCAGCCAGTCGCAGGTATCCACTGAAGCTTTCTTT.

The rearrangement uses TRBV19 and TRBJ1-2, with 7 bases lining up with TRBD1. CDR3 length equals 12 residues. Trimming took 5 bases from V and 6 from J; bases not matched to a gene: 3. CDR1 and CDR2 from the germline V gene are LNHDA and SQIVND (reference sequence). CDR3 bases: TGTGCCAGTAGTGCACAGGGGAATGGCTACACCTTC. This sequence encodes CASSAQGNGYTF.

The chain uses TRBV20-1 and TRBJ2-3; TRBD1 is a possible D gene (6 bases). The V gene's germline CDR1 is DFQATT and CDR2 SNEGSKA (reference sequence). V lost 4 bases and J 9 bases, leaving 11 bases between the germline ends. This CDR3 region has 11 residues. The CDR3, as DNA: TGCAGTGCTAAGGGGGACCGAACGCAGTATTTT. Translation gives CSAKGDRTQYF.

This clone was detected only once. The rearrangement links TRBV5-6 to TRBJ1-5, with 7 positions matching TRBD1. The CDR3 has 16 residues. Losses at the gene ends were 2 bases for V and 2 bases for J; bases not matched to a gene: 7. Germline CDR1 is SGHDT and CDR2 is YYEEEE. The CDR3 coding sequence is TGTGCCAGCAGCTTTGGCACAGGGGTTGGCAATCAGCCCCAGCATTTT. It encodes CASSFGTGVGNQPQHF. The complete variable domain, with remaining parts taken from reference TRBV5-6 and TRBJ1-5, reads DAGVTQSPTHLIKTRGQQVTLRCSPKSGHDTVSWYQQALGQGPQFIFQYYEEEERQRGNFPDRFSGHQFPNYSSELNVNALLLGDSALYLCASSFGTGVGNQPQHFGDGTRLSIL.

In DNA form, the CDR3 reads TGTGCCAGTGTAGGACTGGGCCGTCAGCCCCAGCATTTT. Its translation: CASVGLGRQPQHF. The chain links TRBV19 to TRBJ1-5; no firm D call. This CDR3 is built from 13 residues. CDR1 is LNHDA and CDR2 is SQIVND in the germline V gene (reference sequence). V was cut by 8 bases and J by 6 bases, with 14 bases left in between.

This chain connects TRBV6-5 to TRBJ1-2; 8 bases agree with TRBD1. Looked up from germline, CDR1 is MNHEY and CDR2 is SVGAGI. V gave up 7 bases and J gave up 9 bases; unmatched junction bases: 10. CDR3 length: 13 residues. The DNA for the CDR3 is TGTGCCAGCATTGAGACCGGGACAGGACGCTACACCTTC. Protein product: CASIETGTGRYTF.

A remark on this clone: A read error may account for a junction end that differs from germline. The chain is built from TRBV7-7 and TRBJ2-1; 11 bases agree with TRBD2. Germline V gives CDR1 SSHAT, CDR2 FNYEAQ (reference sequence). The CDR3 sequence is 16 residues long. The CDR3 bases are TGTGCTAGCAGCAAGGGCCTTAGCGGGGGGGCCGATGAGCAGTTCTTC. Its protein product is CASSKGLSGGADEQFF.

The rearrangement uses TRBV5-4 and TRBJ2-5; 11 nucleotides line up with TRBD2. The junction had 4 bases not matched to a gene; V was cut back by 4 bases and J by 2 bases. Germline assignment: CDR1 SGHNT and CDR2 YYREEE (reference sequence). The CDR3 consists of 15 residues. CDR3: CASSPTSGAQETQYF. CDR3 nucleotide sequence: TGTGCCAGCAGCCCGACTAGCGGGGCTCAAGAGACCCAGTACTTC. Using reference TRBV5-4 and TRBJ2-5 for the parts outside the CDR3, the full variable domain is ETGVTQSPTHLIKTRGQQVTLRCSSQSGHNTVSWYQQALGQGPQFIFQYYREEENGRGNFPPRFSGLQFPNYSSELNVNALELDDSALYLCASSPTSGAQETQYFGPGTRLLVL.

This clone was recorded only once. The chain carries TRBV7-9 and TRBJ2-7; D unresolved. Trimming cost V 5 bases and J 2 bases, with 10 bases left between them. Germline lookup yields CDR1 SEHNR and CDR2 FQNEAQ (reference sequence). This CDR3 region has 13 residues. CDR3 DNA sequence: TGTGCCAGCAGCATCCCGGGTCCCTACGAGCAGTACTTC. This encodes CASSIPGPYEQYF.

V is TRBV11-3 and J is TRBJ1-1, with a possible D match to TRBD1 (5 bases). The V gene lost 1 base and the J gene lost 4 bases, with 13 bases spanning the gap. The CDR3 runs 15 residues. Germline V gene lookup returns CDR1 SGHNT and CDR2 YENEEA. Here the CDR3 DNA reads TGTGCCAGCAGCTTAGCTCGGCAGGGTGGCACTGAAGCTTTCTTT. As protein: CASSLARQGGTEAFF.

The chain is built from TRBV7-6 and TRBJ2-5; 12 nucleotides line up with TRBD2. CDR1 SGHVS and CDR2 FNYEAQ come from the germline V gene. The CDR3 has 14 residues. J gave up 5 bases and V 5 bases, and 3 bases lay outside the gene matches. This chain's CDR3 is CASSPGLAGETQYF. The CDR3 region has the DNA TGTGCCAGCAGCCCAGGACTAGCGGGGGAGACCCAGTACTTC.

The V gene is TRBV4-2, the J gene TRBJ2-1, with 7 bases that match TRBD2. V gave up 5 bases and J gave up 2 bases; unmatched junction bases: 6. In germline, CDR1 is LGHNA, CDR2 YNFKEQ. The CDR3 runs 15 residues. Written as DNA, the CDR3 is TGTGCCAGCAGCGGGGGGGAGCGAGCCTACAATGAGCAGTTCTTC. Translated, it gives CASSGGERAYNEQFF.

This rearrangement joins TRBV5-1 to TRBJ1-1, with D hard to call. The V gene lost 2 bases and the J gene lost 2 bases, with 10 bases spanning the gap. This CDR3 contains 14 residues. From germline, CDR1 is SGHRS and CDR2 YFSETQ. The CDR3: CASSLTTENTEAFF. The CDR3 DNA sequence: TGCGCCAGCAGCTTAACCACAGAAAACACTGAAGCTTTCTTT.

The rearrangement uses TRBV27 and TRBJ1-2, with TRBD1 matching 8 bases. The germline gives CDR1 MNHEY, CDR2 SMNVEV (reference sequence). This CDR3 has 14 residues. Trimming removed 5 bases from V and 7 bases from J; junction bases left unmatched: 9. CDR3 sequence: CASSPNQGAVGYTF. CDR3 bases: TGTGCCAGCAGTCCCAATCAGGGGGCGGTTGGCTACACCTTC.

The rearrangement joins TRBV7-2 to TRBJ2-1, with D tentatively TRBD2 (7 bases). This CDR3 spans 17 amino acids. The germline V and J ends were trimmed by 1 base and 0 bases, with 13 bases remaining between them. The germline CDR1 and CDR2 sequences are SGHTA and FQGNSA. CDR3 region: CASSLGGGGGSYNEQFF. In nucleotides, the CDR3 is TGTGCCAGCAGCTTAGGGGGCGGGGGCGGCTCCTACAATGAGCAGTTCTTC.

The chain carries TRBV6-6 and TRBJ1-1; tentative D call: TRBD1 (6 bases). V shed 6 bases and J shed 10 bases, with 21 bases lying between them. CDR3 size: 14 residues. CDR1 and CDR2 from the germline V gene are MNHNY and SVGAGI (reference sequence). The CDR3 protein is CASSFTGTNQGAFF. Here the CDR3 DNA reads TGTGCCAGCAGCTTTACAGGGACAAATCAGGGAGCTTTCTTT.

The V gene is TRBV6-5, the J gene TRBJ2-7; the D gene is possibly TRBD1 (5 bases). CDR1 is MNHEY and CDR2 is SVGAGI in the germline V gene. The CDR3 covers 14 residues. The ends were cut back, 0 bases at V and 6 bases at J, with 12 bases in the middle. CDR3 nucleotide sequence: TGTGCCAGCAGTTACTCGAGGCTAAGGGGCGAGCAGTACTTC. It encodes CASSYSRLRGEQYF.

The V and J genes are TRBV7-3 and TRBJ2-2; 14 bases line up with TRBD2. The trim removed 4 bases at V and 6 bases at J, leaving 1 base unmatched. Germline CDR1 SGHTA, CDR2 FQGTGA. CDR3 length: 15 amino acids. The CDR3 loop is CASSSTSGGAGELFF. The CDR3 DNA follows: TGTGCCAGCAGCTCGACTAGCGGGGGGGCCGGGGAGCTGTTTTTT.

The chain recombines TRBV10-2 with TRBJ2-7; 9 bases are a match to TRBD1. The V gene's germline CDR1 is WSHSY and CDR2 SAAADI. The V gene end was trimmed by 6 bases and the J gene end by 1 base; junction bases not matched to a gene: 1. CDR3 length equals 13 residues. CDR3 nucleotide sequence: TGCGCCAGCAGCGGGACAGGGTCCTACGAGCAGTACTTC. Its protein product is CASSGTGSYEQYF.

The CDR3 DNA reads as TGTGCCAGCAGCTTGGGACTAGCGGGGGGCCAAGAGACCCAGTACTTC. This sequence encodes CASSLGLAGGQETQYF. The rearrangement joins TRBV5-5 to TRBJ2-5; 13 positions agree with TRBD2. The CDR3 is 16 residues long. The trim removed 0 bases at V and 1 base at J, leaving 0 bases unmatched. Germline V gene data show CDR1 as SGHKS and CDR2 as YYEKEE (reference sequence).

The rearrangement joins TRBV4-2 to TRBJ2-7; D remains unclear. V shed 0 bases and J shed 5 bases, with 11 bases lying between them. The length of the CDR3 is 14 residues. Germline loops: CDR1 LGHNA, CDR2 YNFKEQ. The chain's CDR3 is CASSQDRGSHEQYF. CDR3 bases: TGTGCCAGCAGCCAAGATCGAGGTTCGCACGAGCAGTACTTC.

This clone was seen a single time. The chain has TRBV6-1 and TRBJ2-3; tentatively, D is TRBD1 (5 bases). Germline assignment: CDR1 MNHNS and CDR2 SASEGT. Deletions cut 0 bases from V and 6 bases from J, with 16 bases between. The CDR3 has 16 amino acids. This chain's CDR3 is CASSEAARQPLDTQYF. CDR3 DNA: TGTGCCAGCAGTGAAGCGGCCAGACAGCCTTTGGATACGCAGTATTTT.

V usage is TRBV18 and J usage is TRBJ1-6; TRBD1 matches 10 bases. CDR1 is KGHSH, CDR2 LQKENI, per germline. The CDR3 has 15 residues. V gave up 6 bases and J gave up 10 bases; unmatched junction bases: 9. In DNA form, the CDR3 reads TGTGCCAGCTCTCCGGGGACAGGGGACTTCTCACCCCTCCACTTT. Protein: CASSPGTGDFSPLHF.

This chain connects TRBV4-2 to TRBJ2-1; D is perhaps TRBD1 (6 bases). Trimming shortened V by 0 bases and J by 0 bases, and 9 bases separated the two germline ends. CDR3 length: 16 amino acids. Germline CDR1 LGHNA, CDR2 YNFKEQ. The DNA for the CDR3 is TGTGCCAGCAGCCAAGATAGGGGGAGCTCCTACAATGAGCAGTTCTTC. Its protein is CASSQDRGSSYNEQFF.

The chain employs TRBV6-6 and TRBJ1-2, with D possibly being TRBD1 (6 bases). Deletions cut 6 bases from V and 5 bases from J, with 13 bases between. The CDR3 runs 13 residues. The germline gives CDR1 MNHNY, CDR2 SVGAGI (reference sequence). CDR3 residues: CASSNTGKYGYTF. CDR3 DNA: TGTGCCAGCAGCAACACAGGGAAATATGGCTACACCTTC.

The gene calls are TRBV25-1 and TRBJ2-2; possible D gene TRBD1, 7 bases. Trimming took off 3 bases at V and 6 bases at J, with 11 bases between the two ends. CDR1 is MGHDK, CDR2 SYGVNS, per germline. The CDR3 is 14 amino acids. The CDR3 bases are TGTGCCAGCAGTGACCCAGGGGGGCCCGGGGAGCTGTTTTTT. Translation: CASSDPGGPGELFF.

The V gene is TRBV30, the J gene TRBJ2-1; a possible D gene is TRBD2 (6 bases). V was pared by 5 bases and J by 5 bases, with 16 bases between. The germline V gene encodes CDR1 GTSNPN and CDR2 SVGIG (reference sequence). The CDR3 has 14 amino acids. The CDR3 region has the DNA TGTGCCTGGTATGGAGGGACCGGGAACAATGAGCAGTTCTTC. It encodes CAWYGGTGNNEQFF.